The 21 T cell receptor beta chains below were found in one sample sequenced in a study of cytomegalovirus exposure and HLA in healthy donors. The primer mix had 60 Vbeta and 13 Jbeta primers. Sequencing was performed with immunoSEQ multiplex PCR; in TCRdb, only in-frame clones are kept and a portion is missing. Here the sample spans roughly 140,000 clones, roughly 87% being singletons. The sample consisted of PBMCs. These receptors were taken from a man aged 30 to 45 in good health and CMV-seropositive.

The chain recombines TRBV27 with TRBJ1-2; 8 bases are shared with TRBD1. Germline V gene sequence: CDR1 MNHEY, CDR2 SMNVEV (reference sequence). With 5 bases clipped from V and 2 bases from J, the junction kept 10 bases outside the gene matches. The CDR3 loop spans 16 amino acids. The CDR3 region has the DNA TGTGCCAGCAGTCATCGACAGGGGCTAACAAACTATGGCTACACCTTC. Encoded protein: CASSHRQGLTNYGYTF.

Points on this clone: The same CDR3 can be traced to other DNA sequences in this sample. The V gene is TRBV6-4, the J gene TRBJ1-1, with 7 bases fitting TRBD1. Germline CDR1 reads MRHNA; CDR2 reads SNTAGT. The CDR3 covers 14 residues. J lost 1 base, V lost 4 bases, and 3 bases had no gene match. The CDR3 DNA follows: TGTGCCAGCAGTGCCGGGACAGAGAACACTGAAGCTTTCTTT. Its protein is CASSAGTENTEAFF.

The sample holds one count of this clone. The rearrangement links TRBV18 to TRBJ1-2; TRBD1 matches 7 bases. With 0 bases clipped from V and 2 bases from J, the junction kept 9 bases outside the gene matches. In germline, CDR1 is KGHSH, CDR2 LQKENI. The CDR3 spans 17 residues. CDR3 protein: CASSPPDRWVTNYGYTF. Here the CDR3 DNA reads TGTGCCAGCTCACCACCGGACAGGTGGGTAACCAACTATGGCTACACCTTC.

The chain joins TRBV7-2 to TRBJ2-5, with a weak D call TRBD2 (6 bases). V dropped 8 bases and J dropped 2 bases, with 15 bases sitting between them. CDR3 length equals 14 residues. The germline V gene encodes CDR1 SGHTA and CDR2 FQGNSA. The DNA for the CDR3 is TGTGCCAGCGGGCCGGGACTGGGACAAGAGACCCAGTACTTC. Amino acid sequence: CASGPGLGQETQYF.

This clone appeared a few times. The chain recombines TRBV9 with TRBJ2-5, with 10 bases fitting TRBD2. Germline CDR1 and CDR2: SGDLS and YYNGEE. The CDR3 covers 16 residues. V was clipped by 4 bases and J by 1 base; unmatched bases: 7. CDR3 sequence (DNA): TGTGCCAGCAGCCCCTTTAGCGGGGGGACCCAAGAGACCCAGTACTTC. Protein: CASSPFSGGTQETQYF.

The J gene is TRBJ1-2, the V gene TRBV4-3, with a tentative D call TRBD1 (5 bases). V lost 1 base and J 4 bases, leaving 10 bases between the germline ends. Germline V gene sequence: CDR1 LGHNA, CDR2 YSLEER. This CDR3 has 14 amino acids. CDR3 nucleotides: TGCGCCAGCAGCCAAGTAGACAGCCCCTATGGCTACACCTTC. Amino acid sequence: CASSQVDSPYGYTF.

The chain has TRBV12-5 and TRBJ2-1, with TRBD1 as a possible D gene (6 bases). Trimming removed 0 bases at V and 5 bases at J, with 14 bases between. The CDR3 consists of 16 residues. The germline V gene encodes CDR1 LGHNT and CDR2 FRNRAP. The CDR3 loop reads CASGLVLGQRDNEQFF. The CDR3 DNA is TGTGCTAGTGGTTTGGTACTTGGACAGAGGGACAATGAGCAGTTCTTC. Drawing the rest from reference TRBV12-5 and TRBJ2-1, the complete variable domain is DARVTQTPRHKVTEMGQEVTMRCQPILGHNTVFWYRQTMMQGLELLAYFRNRAPLDDSGMPKDRFSAEMPDATLATLKIQPSEPRDSAVYFCASGLVLGQRDNEQFFGPGTRLTVL.

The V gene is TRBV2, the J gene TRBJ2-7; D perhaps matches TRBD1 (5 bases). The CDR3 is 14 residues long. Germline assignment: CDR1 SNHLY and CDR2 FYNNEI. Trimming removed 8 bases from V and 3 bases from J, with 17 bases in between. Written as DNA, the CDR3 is TGTGCCAGCTTCGACAGAGATGCTAACTACGAGCAGTACTTC. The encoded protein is CASFDRDANYEQYF. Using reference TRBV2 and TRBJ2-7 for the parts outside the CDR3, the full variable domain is EPEVTQTPSHQVTQMGQEVILRCVPISNHLYFYWYRQILGQKVEFLVSFYNNEISEKSEIFDDQFSVERPDGSNFTLKIRSTKLEDSAMYFCASFDRDANYEQYFGPGTRLTVT.

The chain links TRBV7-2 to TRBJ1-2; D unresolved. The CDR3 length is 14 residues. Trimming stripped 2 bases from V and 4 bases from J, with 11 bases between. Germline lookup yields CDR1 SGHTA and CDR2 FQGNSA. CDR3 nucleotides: TGTGCCAGCAGCTTATCGGATTTAGCCTATGGCTACACCTTC. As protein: CASSLSDLAYGYTF.

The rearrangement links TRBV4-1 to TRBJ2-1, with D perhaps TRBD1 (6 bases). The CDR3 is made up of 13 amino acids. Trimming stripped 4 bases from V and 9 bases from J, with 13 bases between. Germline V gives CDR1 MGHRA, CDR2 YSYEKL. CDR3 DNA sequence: TGCGCCAGCAGCCTACAGGGCTACGGTGAGCAGTTCTTC. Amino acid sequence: CASSLQGYGEQFF.

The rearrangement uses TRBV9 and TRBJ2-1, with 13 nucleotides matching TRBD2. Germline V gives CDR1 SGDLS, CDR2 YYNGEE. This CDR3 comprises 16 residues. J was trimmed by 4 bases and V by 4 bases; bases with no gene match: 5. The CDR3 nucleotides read TGTGCCAGCAGCCCCAGACTAGCGGGAGGTTACAATGAGCAGTTCTTC. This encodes CASSPRLAGGYNEQFF. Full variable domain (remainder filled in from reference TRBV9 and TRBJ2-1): DSGVTQTPKHLITATGQRVTLRCSPRSGDLSVYWYQQSLDQGLQFLIQYYNGEERAKGNILERFSAQQFPDLHSELNLSSLELGDSALYFCASSPRLAGGYNEQFFGPGTRLTVL.

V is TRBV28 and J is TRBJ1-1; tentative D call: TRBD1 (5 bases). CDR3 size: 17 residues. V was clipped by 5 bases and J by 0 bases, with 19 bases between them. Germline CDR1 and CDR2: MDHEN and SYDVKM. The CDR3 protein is CASSIIGRGGMNTEAFF. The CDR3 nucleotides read TGTGCCAGCAGTATTATTGGCCGGGGGGGTATGAACACTGAAGCTTTCTTT.

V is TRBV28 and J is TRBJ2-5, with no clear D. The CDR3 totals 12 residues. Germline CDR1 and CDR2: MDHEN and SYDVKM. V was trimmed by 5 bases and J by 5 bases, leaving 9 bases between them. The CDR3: CASSSPPETQYF. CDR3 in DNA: TGTGCCAGCAGTAGCCCCCCGGAGACCCAGTACTTC.

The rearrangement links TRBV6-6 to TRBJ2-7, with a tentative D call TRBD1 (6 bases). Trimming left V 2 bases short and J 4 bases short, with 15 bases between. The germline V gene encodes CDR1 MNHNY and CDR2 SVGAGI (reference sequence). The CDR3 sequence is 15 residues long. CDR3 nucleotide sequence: TGTGCCAGCAGTTACAGGGACACCACCTTGTACGAGCAGTACTTC. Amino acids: CASSYRDTTLYEQYF.

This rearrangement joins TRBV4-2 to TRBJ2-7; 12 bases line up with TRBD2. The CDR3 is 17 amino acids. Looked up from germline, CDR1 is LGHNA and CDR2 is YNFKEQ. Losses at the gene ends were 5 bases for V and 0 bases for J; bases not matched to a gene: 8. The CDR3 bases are TGTGCCAGCAGCTATGGACTAGCGGGACTAAGCTCCTACGAGCAGTACTTC. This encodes CASSYGLAGLSSYEQYF.

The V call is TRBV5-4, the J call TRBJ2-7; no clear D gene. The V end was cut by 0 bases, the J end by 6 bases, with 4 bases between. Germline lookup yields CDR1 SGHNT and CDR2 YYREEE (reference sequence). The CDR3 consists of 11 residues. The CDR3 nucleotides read TGTGCCAGCAGCTTGGGCGGCGAGCAGTACTTC. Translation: CASSLGGEQYF. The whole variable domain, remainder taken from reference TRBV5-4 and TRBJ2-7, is ETGVTQSPTHLIKTRGQQVTLRCSSQSGHNTVSWYQQALGQGPQFIFQYYREEENGRGNFPPRFSGLQFPNYSSELNVNALELDDSALYLCASSLGGEQYFGPGTRLTVT.

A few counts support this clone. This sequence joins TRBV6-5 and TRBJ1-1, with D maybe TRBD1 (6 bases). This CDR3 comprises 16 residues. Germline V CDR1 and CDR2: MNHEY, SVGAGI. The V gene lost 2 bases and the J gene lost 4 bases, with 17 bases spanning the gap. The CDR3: CASSYLAGATATEAFF. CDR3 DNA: TGTGCCAGCAGTTACCTGGCAGGGGCCACCGCCACTGAAGCTTTCTTT.

This chain's CDR3 is CASSLGVETQYF. In DNA form, the CDR3 reads TGTGCCAGCTCCCTTGGAGTTGAGACCCAGTACTTC. This chain joins TRBV2 and TRBJ2-5; no firm D call. This CDR3 comprises 12 residues. The V end lost 8 bases, the J end lost 5 bases, and 12 bases lay between the germline ends. Germline V gives CDR1 SNHLY, CDR2 FYNNEI.

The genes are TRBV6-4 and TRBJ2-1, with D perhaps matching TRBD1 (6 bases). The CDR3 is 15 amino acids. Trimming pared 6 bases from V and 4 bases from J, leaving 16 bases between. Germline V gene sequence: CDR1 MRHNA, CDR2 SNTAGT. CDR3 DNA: TGTGCCAGCAGCAATGGACAGCCAGGATACAATGAGCAGTTCTTC. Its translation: CASSNGQPGYNEQFF.

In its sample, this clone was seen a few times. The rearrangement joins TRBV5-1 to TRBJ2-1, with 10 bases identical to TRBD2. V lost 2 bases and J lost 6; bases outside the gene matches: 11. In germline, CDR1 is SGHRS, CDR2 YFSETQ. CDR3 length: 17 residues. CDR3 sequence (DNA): TGCGCCAGCAGCTTAGCCCTCTCTAGCGGGAGAGTCAATGAGCAGTTCTTC. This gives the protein CASSLALSSGRVNEQFF.

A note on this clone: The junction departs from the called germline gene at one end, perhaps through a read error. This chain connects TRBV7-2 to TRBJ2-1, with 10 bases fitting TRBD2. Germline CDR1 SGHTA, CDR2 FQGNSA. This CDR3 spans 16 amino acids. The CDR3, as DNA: TGCGCCAGCAGCCAAGATGCTAGCGGGGGACCGAATGAGCAGTTCTTC. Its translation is CASSQDASGGPNEQFF.